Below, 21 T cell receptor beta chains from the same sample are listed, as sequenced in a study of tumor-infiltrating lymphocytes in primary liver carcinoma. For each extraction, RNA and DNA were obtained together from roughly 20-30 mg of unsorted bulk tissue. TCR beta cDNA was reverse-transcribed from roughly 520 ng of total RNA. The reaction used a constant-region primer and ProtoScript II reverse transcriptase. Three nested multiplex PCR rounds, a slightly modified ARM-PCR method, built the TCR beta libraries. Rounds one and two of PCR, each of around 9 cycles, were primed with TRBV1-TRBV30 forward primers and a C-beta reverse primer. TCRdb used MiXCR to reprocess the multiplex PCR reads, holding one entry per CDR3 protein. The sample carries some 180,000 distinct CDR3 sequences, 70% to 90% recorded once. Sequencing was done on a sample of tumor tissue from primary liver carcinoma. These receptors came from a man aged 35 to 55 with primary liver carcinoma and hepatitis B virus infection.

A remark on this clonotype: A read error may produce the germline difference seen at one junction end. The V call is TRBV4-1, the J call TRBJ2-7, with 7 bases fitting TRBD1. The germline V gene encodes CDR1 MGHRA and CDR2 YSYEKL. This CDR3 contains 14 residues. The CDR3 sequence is CASSQGRQGFEQYF. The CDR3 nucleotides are TGCGCCAGCAGCCAAGGTAGACAGGGCTTCGAGCAATACTTC.

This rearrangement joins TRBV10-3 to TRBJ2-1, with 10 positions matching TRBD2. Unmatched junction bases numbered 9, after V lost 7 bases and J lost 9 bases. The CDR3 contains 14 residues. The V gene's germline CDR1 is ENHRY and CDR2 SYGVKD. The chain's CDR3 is CAIKKASGSVEQFF. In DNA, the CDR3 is TGTGCCATCAAAAAGGCTAGCGGGAGTGTTGAGCAGTTCTTC.

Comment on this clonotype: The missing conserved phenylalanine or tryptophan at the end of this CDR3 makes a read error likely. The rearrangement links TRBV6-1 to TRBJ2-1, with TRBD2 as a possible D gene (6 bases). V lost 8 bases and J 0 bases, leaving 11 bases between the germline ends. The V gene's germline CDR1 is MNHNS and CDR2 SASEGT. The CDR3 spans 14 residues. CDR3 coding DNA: TGTGCCAGCGACTTGGGAGGCTCCTACAATGAGCAGTTCTTA. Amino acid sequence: CASDLGGSYNEQFL.

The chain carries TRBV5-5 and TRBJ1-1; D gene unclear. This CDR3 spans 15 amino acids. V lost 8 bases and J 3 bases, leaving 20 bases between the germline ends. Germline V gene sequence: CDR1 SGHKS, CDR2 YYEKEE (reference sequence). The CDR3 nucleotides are TGTGCCAGTAGCCACGAGGGTGAGTGGTACACTGAAGCTTTCTTT. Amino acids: CASSHEGEWYTEAFF.

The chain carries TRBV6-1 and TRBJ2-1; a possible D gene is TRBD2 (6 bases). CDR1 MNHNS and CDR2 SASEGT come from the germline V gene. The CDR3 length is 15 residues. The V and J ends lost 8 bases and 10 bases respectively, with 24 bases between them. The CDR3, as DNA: TGTGCCAGCGGATTCGGGACCACATCTAGCGACGAGCAGTTCTTC. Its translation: CASGFGTTSSDEQFF.

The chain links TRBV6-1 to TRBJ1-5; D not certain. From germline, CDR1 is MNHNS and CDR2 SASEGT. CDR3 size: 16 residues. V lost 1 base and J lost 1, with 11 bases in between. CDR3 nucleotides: TGTGCCAGCAGTGAAGGAGGGAGTGAGAGCAATCAGCCCCAGCATTTT. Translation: CASSEGGSESNQPQHF.

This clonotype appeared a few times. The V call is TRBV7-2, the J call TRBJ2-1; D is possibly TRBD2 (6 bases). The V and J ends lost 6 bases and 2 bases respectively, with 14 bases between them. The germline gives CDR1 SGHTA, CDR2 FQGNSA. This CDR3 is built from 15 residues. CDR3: CASREGARPYNEQFF. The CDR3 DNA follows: TGTGCCAGCAGGGAGGGAGCTAGACCCTACAATGAGCAGTTCTTC.

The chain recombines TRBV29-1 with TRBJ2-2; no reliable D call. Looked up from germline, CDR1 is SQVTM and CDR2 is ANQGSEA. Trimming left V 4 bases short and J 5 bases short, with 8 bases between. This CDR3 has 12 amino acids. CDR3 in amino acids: CSVAIGTGELFF. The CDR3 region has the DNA TGCAGCGTTGCAATCGGGACCGGGGAGCTGTTTTTT.

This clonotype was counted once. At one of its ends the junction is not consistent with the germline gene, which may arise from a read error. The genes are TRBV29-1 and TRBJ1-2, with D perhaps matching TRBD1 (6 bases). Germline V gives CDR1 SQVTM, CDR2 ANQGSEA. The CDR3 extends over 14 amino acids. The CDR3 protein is CSAKFGQLIYGYIF. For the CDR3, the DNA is TGCAGCGCCAAGTTTGGACAGTTGATCTATGGCTACATCTTC.

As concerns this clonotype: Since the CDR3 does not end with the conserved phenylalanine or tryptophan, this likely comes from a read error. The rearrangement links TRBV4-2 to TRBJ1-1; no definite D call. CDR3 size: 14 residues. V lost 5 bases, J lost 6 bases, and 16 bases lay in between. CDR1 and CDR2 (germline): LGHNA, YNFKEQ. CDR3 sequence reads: CASSTNERGAEAFS. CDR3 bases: TGTGCCAGCAGCACAAACGAGAGAGGCGCTGAAGCTTTCTCT.

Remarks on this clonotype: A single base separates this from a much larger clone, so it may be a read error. CDR3 sequence: CAWRWVTVNTEAFF. The CDR3 DNA reads as TGTGCCTGGAGGTGGGTGACGGTGAACACTGAAGCTTTCTTT. V gene TRBV30 combines with J gene TRBJ1-1; no reliable D call. From germline, CDR1 is GTSNPN and CDR2 SVGIG (reference sequence). Deletions cut 3 bases from V and 0 bases from J, with 11 bases between. The length of the CDR3 is 14 residues. The variable domain in full, with the rest retrieved from reference TRBV30 and TRBJ1-1, is SQTIHQWPATLVQPVGSPLSLECTVEGTSNPNLYWYRQAAGRGLQLLFYSVGIGQISSEVPQNLSASRPQDRQFILSSKKLLLSDSGFYLCAWRWVTVNTEAFFGQGTRLTVV.

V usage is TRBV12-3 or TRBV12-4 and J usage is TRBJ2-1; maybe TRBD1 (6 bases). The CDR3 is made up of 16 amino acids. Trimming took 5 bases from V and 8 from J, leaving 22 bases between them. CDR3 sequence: CASSKRDITLRDEQFF. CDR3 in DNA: TGTGCCAGCAGTAAACGGGACATTACTCTCCGGGATGAGCAGTTCTTC.

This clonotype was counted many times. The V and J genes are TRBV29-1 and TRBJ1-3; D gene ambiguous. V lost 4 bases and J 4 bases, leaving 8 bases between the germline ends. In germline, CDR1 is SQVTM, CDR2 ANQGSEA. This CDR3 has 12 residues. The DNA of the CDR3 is TGCAGCGTTGGCGTTACGGGAAACACCATATATTTT. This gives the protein CSVGVTGNTIYF.

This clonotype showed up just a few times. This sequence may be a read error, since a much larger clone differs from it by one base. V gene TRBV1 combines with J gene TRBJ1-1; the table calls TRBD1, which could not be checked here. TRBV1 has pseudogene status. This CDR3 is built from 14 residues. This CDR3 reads CTSSLDRKNTEAFF. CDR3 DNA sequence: TGCACCAGCAGCCTCGACAGAAAAAACACTGAAGCTTTCTTT.

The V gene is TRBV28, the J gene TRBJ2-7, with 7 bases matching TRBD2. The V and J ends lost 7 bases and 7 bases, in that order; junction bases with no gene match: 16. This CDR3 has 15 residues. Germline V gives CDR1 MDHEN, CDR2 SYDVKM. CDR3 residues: CASTKGEGSVYEQYF. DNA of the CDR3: TGTGCCAGCACCAAAGGGGAGGGAAGTGTGTATGAGCAGTACTTC.

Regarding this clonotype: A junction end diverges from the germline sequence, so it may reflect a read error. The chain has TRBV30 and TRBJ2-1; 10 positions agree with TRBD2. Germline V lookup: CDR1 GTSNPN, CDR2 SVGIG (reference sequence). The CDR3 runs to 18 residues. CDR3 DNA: TGTACCTGGAGTGTACTCGTAGCGGGAGGACTTCTCTACGATGAGCATTTCTTC. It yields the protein CTWSVLVAGGLLYDEHFF.

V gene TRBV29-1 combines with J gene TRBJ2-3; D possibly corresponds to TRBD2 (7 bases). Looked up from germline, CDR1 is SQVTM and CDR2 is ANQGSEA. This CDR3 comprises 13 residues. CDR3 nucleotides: TGCAACGTAGGGGGGGCATCTTGGGATACGCAGTATTTT. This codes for CNVGGASWDTQYF.

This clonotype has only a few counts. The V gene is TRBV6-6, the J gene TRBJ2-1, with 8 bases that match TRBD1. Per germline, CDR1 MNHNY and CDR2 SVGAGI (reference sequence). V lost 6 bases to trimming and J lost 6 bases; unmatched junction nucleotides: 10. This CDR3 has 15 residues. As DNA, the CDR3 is TGTGCCAGCAGCCCCCGGGAAGACAGGGGCAATGAGCAGTTCTTC. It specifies CASSPREDRGNEQFF.

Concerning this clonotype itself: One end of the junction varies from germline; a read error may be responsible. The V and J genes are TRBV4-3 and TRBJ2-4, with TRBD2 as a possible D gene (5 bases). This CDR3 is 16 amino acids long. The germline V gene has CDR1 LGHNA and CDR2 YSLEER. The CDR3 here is CASSQEGSLAENIHYF. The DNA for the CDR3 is TGCGCCAGCAGCCAAGAAGGCAGCCTAGCCGAAAACATTCACTACTTC.

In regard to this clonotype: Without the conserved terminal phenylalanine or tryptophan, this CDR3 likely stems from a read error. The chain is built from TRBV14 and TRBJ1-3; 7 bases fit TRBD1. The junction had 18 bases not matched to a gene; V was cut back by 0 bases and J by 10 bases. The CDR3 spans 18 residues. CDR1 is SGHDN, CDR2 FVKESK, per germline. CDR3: CASSQDRDSRSGTKTIYL. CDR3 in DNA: TGTGCCAGCAGCCAAGACCGGGACAGCCGGAGTGGGACCAAAACCATATATCTT.

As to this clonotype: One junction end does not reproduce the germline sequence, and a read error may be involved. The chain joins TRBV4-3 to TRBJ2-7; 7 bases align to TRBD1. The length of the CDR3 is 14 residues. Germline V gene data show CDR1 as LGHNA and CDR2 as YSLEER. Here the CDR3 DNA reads TGCGCCAGCAGCCAATGTAGACAGGGCTACGAGAAGTACTTC. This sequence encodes CASSQCRQGYEKYF.